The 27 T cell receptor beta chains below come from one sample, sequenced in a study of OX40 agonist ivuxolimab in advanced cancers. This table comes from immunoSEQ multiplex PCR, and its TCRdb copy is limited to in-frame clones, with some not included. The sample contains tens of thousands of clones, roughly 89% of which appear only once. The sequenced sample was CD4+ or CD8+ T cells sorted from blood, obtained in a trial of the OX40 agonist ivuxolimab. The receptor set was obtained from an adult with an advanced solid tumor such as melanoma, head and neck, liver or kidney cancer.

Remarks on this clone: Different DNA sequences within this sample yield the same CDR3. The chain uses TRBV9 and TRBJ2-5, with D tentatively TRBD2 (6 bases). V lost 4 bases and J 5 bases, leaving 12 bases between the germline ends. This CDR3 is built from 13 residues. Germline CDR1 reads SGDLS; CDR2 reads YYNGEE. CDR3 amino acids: CASSNRGGETQYF. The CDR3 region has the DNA TGTGCCAGCAGCAACCGTGGGGGGGAGACCCAGTACTTC.

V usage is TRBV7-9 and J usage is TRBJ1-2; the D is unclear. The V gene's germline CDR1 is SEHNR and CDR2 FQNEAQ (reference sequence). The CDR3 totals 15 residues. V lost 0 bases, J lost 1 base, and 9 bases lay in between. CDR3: CASSLAAELNYGYTF. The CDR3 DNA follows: TGTGCCAGCAGCTTAGCGGCGGAACTTAACTATGGCTACACCTTC. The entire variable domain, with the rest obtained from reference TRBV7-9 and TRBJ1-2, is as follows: DTGVSQNPRHKITKRGQNVTFRCDPISEHNRLYWYRQTLGQGPEFLTYFQNEAQLEKSRLLSDRFSAERPKGSFSTLEIQRTEQGDSAMYLCASSLAAELNYGYTFGSGTRLTVV.

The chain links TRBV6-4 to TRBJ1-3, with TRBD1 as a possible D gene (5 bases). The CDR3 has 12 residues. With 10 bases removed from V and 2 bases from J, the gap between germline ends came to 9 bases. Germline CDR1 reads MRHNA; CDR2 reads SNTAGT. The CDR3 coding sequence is TGTGCCAATACAGGAACTGGAAACACCATATATTTT. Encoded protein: CANTGTGNTIYF.

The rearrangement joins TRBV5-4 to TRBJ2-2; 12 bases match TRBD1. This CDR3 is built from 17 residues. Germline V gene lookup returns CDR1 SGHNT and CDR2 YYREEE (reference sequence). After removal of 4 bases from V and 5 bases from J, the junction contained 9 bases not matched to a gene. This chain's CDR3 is CASSPWGQGARTGELFF. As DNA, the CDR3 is TGTGCCAGCAGCCCCTGGGGACAGGGGGCGAGGACCGGGGAGCTGTTTTTT.

The DNA of the CDR3 is TGTGCCAGCAGCTTGGGCAGGATGAACTATGGCTACACCTTC. Translation gives CASSLGRMNYGYTF. The chain recombines TRBV7-9 with TRBJ1-2; D gene ambiguous. The germline V gene encodes CDR1 SEHNR and CDR2 FQNEAQ (reference sequence). The CDR3 runs 14 residues. Trimming removed 3 bases at V and 2 bases at J, with 10 bases between.

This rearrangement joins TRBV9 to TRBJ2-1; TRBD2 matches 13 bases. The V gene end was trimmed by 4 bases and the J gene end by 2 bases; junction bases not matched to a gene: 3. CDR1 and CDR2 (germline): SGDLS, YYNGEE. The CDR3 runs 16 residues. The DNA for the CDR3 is TGTGCCAGCAGCAAAGGGACTAGCGGGACCTACAATGAGCAGTTCTTC. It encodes CASSKGTSGTYNEQFF. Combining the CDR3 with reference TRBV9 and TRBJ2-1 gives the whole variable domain DSGVTQTPKHLITATGQRVTLRCSPRSGDLSVYWYQQSLDQGLQFLIQYYNGEERAKGNILERFSAQQFPDLHSELNLSSLELGDSALYFCASSKGTSGTYNEQFFGPGTRLTVL.

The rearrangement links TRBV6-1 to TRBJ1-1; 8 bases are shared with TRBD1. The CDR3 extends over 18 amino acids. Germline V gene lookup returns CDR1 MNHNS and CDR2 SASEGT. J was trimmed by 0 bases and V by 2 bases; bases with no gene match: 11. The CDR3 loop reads CASSERTGTFMMNTEAFF. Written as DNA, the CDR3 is TGTGCCAGCAGTGAAAGGACAGGGACGTTTATGATGAACACTGAAGCTTTCTTT.

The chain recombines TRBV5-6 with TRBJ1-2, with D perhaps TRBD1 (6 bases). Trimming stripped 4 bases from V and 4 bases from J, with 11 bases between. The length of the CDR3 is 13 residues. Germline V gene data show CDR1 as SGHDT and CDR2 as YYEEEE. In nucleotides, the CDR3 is TGTGCCAGCAGCCCCGGGACAACCTATGGCTACACCTTC. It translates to CASSPGTTYGYTF.

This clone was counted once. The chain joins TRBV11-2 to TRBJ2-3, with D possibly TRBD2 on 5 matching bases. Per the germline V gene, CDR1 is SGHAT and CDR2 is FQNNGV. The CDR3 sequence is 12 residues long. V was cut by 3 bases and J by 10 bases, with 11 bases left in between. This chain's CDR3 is CASSFNGLSQYF. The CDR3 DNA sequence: TGTGCCAGCAGCTTTAATGGACTGTCGCAGTATTTT.

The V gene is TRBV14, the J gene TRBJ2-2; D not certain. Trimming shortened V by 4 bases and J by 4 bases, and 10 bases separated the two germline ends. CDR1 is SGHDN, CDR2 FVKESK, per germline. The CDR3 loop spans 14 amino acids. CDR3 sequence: CASSPITSTGELFF. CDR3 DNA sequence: TGTGCCAGCAGCCCCATAACATCCACCGGGGAGCTGTTTTTT.

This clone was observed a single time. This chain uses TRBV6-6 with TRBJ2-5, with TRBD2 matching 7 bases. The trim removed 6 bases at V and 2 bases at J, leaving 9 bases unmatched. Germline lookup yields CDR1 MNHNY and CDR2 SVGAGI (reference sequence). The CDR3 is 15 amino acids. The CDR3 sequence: CASSFRGAGQETQYF. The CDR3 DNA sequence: TGTGCCAGCAGCTTCCGTGGAGCGGGGCAAGAGACCCAGTACTTC.

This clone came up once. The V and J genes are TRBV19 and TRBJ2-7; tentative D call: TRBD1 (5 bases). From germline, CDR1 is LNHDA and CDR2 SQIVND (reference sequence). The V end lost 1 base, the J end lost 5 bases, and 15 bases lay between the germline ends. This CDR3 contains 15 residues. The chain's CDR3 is CASSIVWGGDHEQYF. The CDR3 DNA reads TGTGCCAGTAGTATAGTATGGGGCGGCGACCACGAGCAGTACTTC.

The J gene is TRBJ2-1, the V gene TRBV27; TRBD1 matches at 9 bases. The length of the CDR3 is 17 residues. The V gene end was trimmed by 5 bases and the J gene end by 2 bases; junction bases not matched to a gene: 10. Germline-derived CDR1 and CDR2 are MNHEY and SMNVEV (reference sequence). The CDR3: CASSATTGTGPYNEQFF. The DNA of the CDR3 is TGTGCCAGCAGTGCCACCACCGGGACAGGGCCCTACAATGAGCAGTTCTTC.

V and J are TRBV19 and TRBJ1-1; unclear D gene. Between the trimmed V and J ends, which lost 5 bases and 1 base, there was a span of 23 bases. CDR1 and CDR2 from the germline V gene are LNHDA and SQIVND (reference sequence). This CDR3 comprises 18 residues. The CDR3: CASSLNIAGIDRNTEAFF. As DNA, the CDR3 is TGTGCCAGTAGTTTAAATATTGCCGGGATCGACCGGAACACTGAAGCTTTCTTT.

In DNA form, the CDR3 reads TGTGCCAGTAGTATTAGGGACAGGAGTACTGAAGCTTTCTTT. Protein sequence: CASSIRDRSTEAFF. The chain joins TRBV19 to TRBJ1-1; 8 nucleotides agree with TRBD1. Germline CDR1 LNHDA, CDR2 SQIVND (reference sequence). With V trimmed by 3 bases and J by 5 bases, 5 bases remained unmatched. The CDR3 length is 14 residues.

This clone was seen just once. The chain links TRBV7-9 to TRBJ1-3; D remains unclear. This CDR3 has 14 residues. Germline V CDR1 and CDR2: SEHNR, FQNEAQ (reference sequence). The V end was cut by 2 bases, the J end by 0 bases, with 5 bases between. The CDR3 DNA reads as TGTGCCAGCAGCTTAACAAGCTCTGGAAACACCATATATTTT. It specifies CASSLTSSGNTIYF.

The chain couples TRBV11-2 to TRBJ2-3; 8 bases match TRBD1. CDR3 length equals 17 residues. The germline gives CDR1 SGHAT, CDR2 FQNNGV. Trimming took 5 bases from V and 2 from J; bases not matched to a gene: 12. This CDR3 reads CASSPRWTGIFTDTQYF. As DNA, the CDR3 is TGTGCCAGCAGCCCCCGCTGGACAGGGATCTTCACAGATACGCAGTATTTT.

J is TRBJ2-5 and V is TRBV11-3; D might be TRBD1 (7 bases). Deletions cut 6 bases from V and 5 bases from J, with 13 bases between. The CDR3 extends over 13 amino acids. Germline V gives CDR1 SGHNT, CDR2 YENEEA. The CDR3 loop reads CASSKTGRETQYF. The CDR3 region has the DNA TGTGCCAGCAGTAAGACAGGGAGGGAGACCCAGTACTTC.

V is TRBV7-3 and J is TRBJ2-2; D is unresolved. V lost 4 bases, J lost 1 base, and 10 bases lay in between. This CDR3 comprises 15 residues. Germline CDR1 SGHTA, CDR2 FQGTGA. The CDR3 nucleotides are TGTGCCAGCAGCTACCCTTACAAGAACACCGGGGAGCTGTTTTTT. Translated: CASSYPYKNTGELFF.

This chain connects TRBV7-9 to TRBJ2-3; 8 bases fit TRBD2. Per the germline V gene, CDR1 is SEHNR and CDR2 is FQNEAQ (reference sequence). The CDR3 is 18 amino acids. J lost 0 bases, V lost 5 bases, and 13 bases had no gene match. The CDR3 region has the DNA TGTGCCAGCAGCCCGGGTCTAGCGGGTGATGCTAGCACAGATACGCAGTATTTT. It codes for CASSPGLAGDASTDTQYF.

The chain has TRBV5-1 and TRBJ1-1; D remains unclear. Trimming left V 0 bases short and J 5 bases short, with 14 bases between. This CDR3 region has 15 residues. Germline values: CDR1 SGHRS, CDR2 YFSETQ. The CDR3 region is CASSLGAGAGTEAFF. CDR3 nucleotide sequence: TGCGCCAGCAGCTTGGGGGCGGGCGCAGGAACTGAAGCTTTCTTT. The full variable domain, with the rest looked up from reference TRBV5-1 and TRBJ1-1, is KAGVTQTPRYLIKTRGQQVTLSCSPISGHRSVSWYQQTPGQGLQFLFEYFSETQRNKGNFPGRFSGRQFSNSRSEMNVSTLELGDSALYLCASSLGAGAGTEAFFGQGTRLTVV.

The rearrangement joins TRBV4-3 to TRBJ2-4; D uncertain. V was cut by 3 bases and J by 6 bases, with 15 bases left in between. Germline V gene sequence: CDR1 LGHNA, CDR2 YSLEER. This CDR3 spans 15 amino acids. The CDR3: CASSQSDNSGNIQYF. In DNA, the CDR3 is TGCGCCAGCAGCCAGTCAGATAACTCCGGAAACATTCAGTACTTC.

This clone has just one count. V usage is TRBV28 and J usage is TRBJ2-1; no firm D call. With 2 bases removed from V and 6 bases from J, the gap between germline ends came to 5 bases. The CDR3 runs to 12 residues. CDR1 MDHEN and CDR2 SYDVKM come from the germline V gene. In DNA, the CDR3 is TGTGCCAGCAGTTTAAGAGGCAATGAGCAGTTCTTC. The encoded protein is CASSLRGNEQFF.

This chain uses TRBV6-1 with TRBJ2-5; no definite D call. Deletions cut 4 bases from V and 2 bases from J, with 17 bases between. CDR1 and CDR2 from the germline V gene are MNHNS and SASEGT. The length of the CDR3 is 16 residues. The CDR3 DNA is TGTGCCAGCAGTGTTACTTCCCAGTACTCTCAAGAGACCCAGTACTTC. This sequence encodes CASSVTSQYSQETQYF.

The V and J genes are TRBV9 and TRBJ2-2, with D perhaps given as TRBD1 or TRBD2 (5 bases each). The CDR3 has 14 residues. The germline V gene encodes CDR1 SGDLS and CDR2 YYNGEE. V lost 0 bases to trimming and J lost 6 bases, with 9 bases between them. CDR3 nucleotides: TGTGCCAGCAGCGTAGACTGGGACCCCGGGGAGCTGTTTTTT. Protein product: CASSVDWDPGELFF.

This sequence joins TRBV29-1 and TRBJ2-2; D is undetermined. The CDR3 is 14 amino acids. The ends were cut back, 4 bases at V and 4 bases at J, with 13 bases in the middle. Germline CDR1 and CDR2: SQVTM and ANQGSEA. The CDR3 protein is CSVGKGSTTGELFF. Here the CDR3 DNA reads TGCAGCGTTGGGAAAGGGTCGACCACCGGGGAGCTGTTTTTT.

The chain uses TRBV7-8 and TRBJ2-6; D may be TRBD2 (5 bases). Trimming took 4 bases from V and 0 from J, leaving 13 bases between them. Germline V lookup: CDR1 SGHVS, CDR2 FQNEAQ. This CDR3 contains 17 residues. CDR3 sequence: CASSSPDAGSGANVLTF. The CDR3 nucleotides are TGTGCCAGCAGCTCCCCCGACGCGGGCTCTGGGGCCAACGTCCTGACTTTC.